This T cell receptor (beta chain) was identified during a study of monozygotic twins with inflammatory bowel disease. Added by template switching were UMIs that each held a 6-nucleotide sample barcode. No DNA is given; TCRdb re-called the 5' RACE reads and lists each CDR3 protein once. The sample spans about 450,000 distinct CDR3 sequences; the ten largest clones claim 2.4%. Study findings and constraints: Other individuals had fewer clonotypes in common with IBD patients than with healthy twins, especially with disease activity.

As to this clonotype: The antigen is undetermined.

Germline CDR1 MDHEN, CDR2 SYDVKM. CDR3 length: 16 amino acids. This rearrangement joins TRBV28 to TRBJ2-1; the D call from TCRdb, TRBD2, cannot be confirmed without DNA. The origin of this receptor is a human donor with ulcerative colitis or Crohn's disease, or a healthy co-twin of an affected twin (not recorded which). Sample: blood. This CDR3 is CASSTLSAGGRNEQFF.